The clone carrying this T cell receptor beta chain was counted a few times. Its target is unknown. Unmatched junction bases numbered 6, after V lost 5 bases and J lost 0 bases. This CDR3 region has 16 residues. The data are from a study of T cells in Graves' hyperthyroidism and ophthalmopathy. About the study: Upon initial diagnosis and before any treatment, peripheral blood was collected.

Graves' hyperthyroidism showing no ophthalmopathy progression within 18 months was considered stable. Based on clinical symptoms, serum thyroxine and TRAb, thyroid ultrasound and orbital computed tomography, diagnoses were reached. RNA transcripts yielded amplified TCR beta CDR3 regions. A set of HTBI primers served as the primers for a first-round RT-PCR of the TCR CDR3. TCRdb fed the multiplex PCR reads into MiXCR, producing one record per CDR3 protein. The sample has 750,000 to 950,000 distinct CDR3 sequences; roughly 40% are singletons. Study-wide findings and caveats: Also found in blood were most expanded thyroid clonotypes above 0.001.

This sequence was found in a man younger than 30 with Graves' hyperthyroidism. The genes are TRBV12-3 or TRBV12-4 and TRBJ2-5, with 10 positions matching TRBD1. Sequencing was performed on blood. The DNA of the CDR3 is TGTGCCAGCAGTACCCGGGACAGGGGAAACCAAGAGACCCAGTACTTC. Translating gives CASSTRDRGNQETQYF.